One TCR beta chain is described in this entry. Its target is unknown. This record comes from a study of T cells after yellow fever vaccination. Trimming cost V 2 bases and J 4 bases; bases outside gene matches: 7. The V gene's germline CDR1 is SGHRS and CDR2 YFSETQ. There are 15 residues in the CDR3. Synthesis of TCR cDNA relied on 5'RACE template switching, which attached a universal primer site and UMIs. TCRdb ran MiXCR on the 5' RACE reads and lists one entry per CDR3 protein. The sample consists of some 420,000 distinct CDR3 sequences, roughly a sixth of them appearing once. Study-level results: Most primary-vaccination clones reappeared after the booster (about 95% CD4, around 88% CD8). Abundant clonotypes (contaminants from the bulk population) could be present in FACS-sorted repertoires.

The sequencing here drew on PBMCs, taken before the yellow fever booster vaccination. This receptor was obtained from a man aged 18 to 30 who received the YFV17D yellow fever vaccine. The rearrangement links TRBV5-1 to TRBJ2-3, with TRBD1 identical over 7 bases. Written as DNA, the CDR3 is TGCGCCAGCAGCTTAACAGGGGTATTGGCAGATACGCAGTATTTT. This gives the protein CASSLTGVLADTQYF. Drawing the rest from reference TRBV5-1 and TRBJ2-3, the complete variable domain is KAGVTQTPRYLIKTRGQQVTLSCSPISGHRSVSWYQQTPGQGLQFLFEYFSETQRNKGNFPGRFSGRQFSNSRSEMNVSTLELGDSALYLCASSLTGVLADTQYFGPGTRLTVL.